This note documents a single TCR beta chain sequence. A much larger clone is a single base away; this may be a read error. Repertoires were generated with immunoSEQ multiplex PCR, while TCRdb's copy carries only in-frame clones and drops some. This table has under 300,000 clones, over 80% appearing once. This sample stems from a study of blood T cell repertoires in COVID-19. The V segment lost 4 bases and the J segment 5 bases; nucleotides outside the gene matches: 0. CDR3 length: 13 amino acids. Germline loops: CDR1 MNHEY, CDR2 SMNVEV (reference sequence). This TCR was recovered from a man younger than 40 who had recovered from COVID-19. The chain employs TRBV27 and TRBJ2-5; 11 positions agree with TRBD2. Sequencing used peripheral blood. The CDR3 loop reads CASSWTSGETQYF. Here the CDR3 DNA reads TGTGCCAGCAGTTGGACTAGCGGGGAGACCCAGTACTTC.